Each of the 21 T cell receptor beta chains below was sequenced from the same sample in a study of T cell responses to AZD1222 COVID-19 vaccine. Sequencing used immunoSEQ multiplex PCR; TCRdb keeps in-frame clones, though not all of them. The top ten hold 2.5% to 3% of the sample, which has about 170,000 clones, about 90% seen once. The sample in question was peripheral blood, obtained on day 0 of AZD1222 vaccination. All receptors derive from an adult in good health.

This clone was observed a single time. J is TRBJ1-1 and V is TRBV19; TRBD1 matches at 7 bases. Germline values: CDR1 LNHDA, CDR2 SQIVND (reference sequence). Germline trimming cut 3 bases from V and 4 bases from J; bases unmatched to any gene: 8. There are 15 residues in the CDR3. CDR3 residues: CASSISRTGSTEAFF. The CDR3 region has the DNA TGTGCCAGTAGTATTTCCCGGACAGGCTCCACTGAAGCTTTCTTT.

Remarks on this clone: One end of the junction is discordant with germline, which a read error may explain. The rearrangement links TRBV2 to TRBJ1-1; no reliable D call. Germline V gene data show CDR1 as SNHLY and CDR2 as FYNNEI. The CDR3 extends over 14 amino acids. CDR3: CASREEQFNTEAFF. CDR3 DNA: TGTGCCAGCAGGGAAGAACAGTTTAACACTGAAGCTTTCTTT.

This rearrangement joins TRBV5-1 to TRBJ1-2, with D tentatively TRBD1 (5 bases). CDR3 length: 13 residues. CDR1 SGHRS and CDR2 YFSETQ come from the germline V gene. V lost 0 bases and J 6 bases, leaving 9 bases between the germline ends. CDR3 DNA sequence: TGCGCCAGCAGCTTGGGCCAGGGCAATGGCTACACCTTC. Translated: CASSLGQGNGYTF.

This chain connects TRBV6-5 to TRBJ1-2, with TRBD1 as a possible D gene (5 bases). The CDR3 has 15 amino acids. Germline V gene data show CDR1 as MNHEY and CDR2 as SVGAGI. Between the trimmed V and J ends, which lost 0 bases and 4 bases, there was a span of 12 bases. The CDR3: CASSYSGQGLYGYTF. The CDR3 bases are TGTGCCAGCAGTTACTCAGGTCAGGGACTCTATGGCTACACCTTC.

This clone was detected only a few times. The V call is TRBV7-9, the J call TRBJ2-2; TRBD2 agrees at 8 bases. V gave up 1 base and J gave up 4 bases; unmatched junction bases: 11. CDR3 length: 18 amino acids. Germline loops: CDR1 SEHNR, CDR2 FQNEAQ (reference sequence). Here the CDR3 DNA reads TGTGCCAGCAGCTTAGAGTTGGGACTAGGGCCGCGCACCGGGGAGCTGTTTTTT. Protein: CASSLELGLGPRTGELFF.

The chain joins TRBV10-3 to TRBJ1-2; tentative D call: TRBD1 (5 bases). In germline, CDR1 is ENHRY, CDR2 SYGVKD. CDR3 length: 19 amino acids. V lost 4 bases, J lost 1 base, and 25 bases lay in between. CDR3 in DNA: TGTGCCATCAGTGGCCCCTCCGGGGGTACGCCGTCCATTAACTATGGCTACACCTTC. Translated: CAISGPSGGTPSINYGYTF.

The genes are TRBV29-1 and TRBJ2-1; 7 positions match TRBD2. Germline V gene lookup returns CDR1 SQVTM and CDR2 ANQGSEA. V was clipped by 7 bases and J by 8 bases; unmatched bases: 11. This CDR3 is built from 13 residues. The CDR3: CSGGRGGLDEQFF. The CDR3 nucleotides are TGCAGCGGGGGACGGGGAGGGTTGGATGAGCAGTTCTTC.

The J gene is TRBJ2-5, the V gene TRBV6-1, with TRBD2 matching over 16 bases. CDR1 and CDR2 from the germline V gene are MNHNS and SASEGT. Unmatched junction bases numbered 8, after V lost 2 bases and J lost 5 bases. CDR3 size: 18 residues. The CDR3 sequence: CASSERGTSGRVGETQYF. In DNA, the CDR3 is TGTGCCAGCAGTGAAAGGGGGACTAGCGGGAGGGTCGGTGAGACCCAGTACTTC.

V usage is TRBV30 and J usage is TRBJ1-1, with 7 positions matching TRBD1. The CDR3 spans 14 residues. Germline V gene data show CDR1 as GTSNPN and CDR2 as SVGIG (reference sequence). V gave up 2 bases and J gave up 0 bases; unmatched junction bases: 3. As DNA, the CDR3 is TGTGCCTGGAGTTTCGACAGGGTGAACACTGAAGCTTTCTTT. It yields the protein CAWSFDRVNTEAFF.

The chain couples TRBV3-1 (or the pseudogene TRBV3-2) to TRBJ1-4, with 9 bases that match TRBD1. J was trimmed by 0 bases and V by 4 bases; bases with no gene match: 3. The CDR3 loop spans 16 amino acids. CDR1 and CDR2 (germline): LGHDT, YNNKEL (reference sequence). CDR3 DNA: TGTGCCAGCAGCCTTAGACAGGGGGCAACTAATGAAAAACTGTTTTTT. Protein product: CASSLRQGATNEKLFF.

This chain joins TRBV29-1 and TRBJ1-5; a possible D gene is TRBD1 (6 bases). The CDR3 has 14 amino acids. Between the trimmed V and J ends, which lost 4 bases and 7 bases, there was a span of 17 bases. Germline loops: CDR1 SQVTM, CDR2 ANQGSEA. CDR3 loop: CSVGSGTGLQPQHF. CDR3 nucleotides: TGCAGCGTTGGCAGTGGTACAGGGCTGCAGCCCCAGCATTTT.

A single count supports this clone. V gene TRBV5-5 combines with J gene TRBJ2-1; D gene uncertain. The germline CDR1 and CDR2 sequences are SGHKS and YYEKEE (reference sequence). Trimming took off 1 base at V and 6 bases at J, with 8 bases between the two ends. The CDR3 spans 13 residues. The CDR3 sequence is CASSLQPINEQFF. As DNA, the CDR3 is TGTGCCAGCAGCTTGCAACCGATCAATGAGCAGTTCTTC.

This chain connects TRBV30 to TRBJ1-1; 8 nucleotides align to TRBD1. This CDR3 has 14 amino acids. V gave up 3 bases and J gave up 1 base; unmatched junction bases: 4. CDR1 is GTSNPN, CDR2 SVGIG, per germline (reference sequence). The CDR3 nucleotides read TGTGCCTGGAGCCACAGGGGGGGGAACACTGAAGCTTTCTTT. Encoded protein: CAWSHRGGNTEAFF.

The chain couples TRBV7-9 to TRBJ2-2; 8 nucleotides line up with TRBD1. The CDR3 extends over 14 amino acids. CDR1 and CDR2 from the germline V gene are SEHNR and FQNEAQ (reference sequence). Trimming cost V 11 bases and J 6 bases; bases outside gene matches: 11. The CDR3 spells CAGQGPHGAGELFF. CDR3 nucleotides: TGTGCCGGACAGGGTCCACATGGAGCCGGGGAGCTGTTTTTT.

The chain recombines TRBV7-9 with TRBJ1-1; TRBD1 matches at 9 bases. Germline-derived CDR1 and CDR2 are SEHNR and FQNEAQ (reference sequence). Trimming at V came to 4 bases and at J to 10 bases, leaving 7 bases not matched to a gene. The CDR3 is 13 amino acids. As DNA, the CDR3 is TGTGCCAGCAGCTCGGGACAGGGCCGAGGAGCTTTCTTT. This encodes CASSSGQGRGAFF.

This chain uses TRBV7-9 with TRBJ1-1, with D unresolved. V gave up 5 bases and J gave up 1 base, with 8 bases separating them. CDR1 and CDR2 from the germline V gene are SEHNR and FQNEAQ (reference sequence). The CDR3 is 13 residues long. CDR3 DNA: TGTGCCAGCAGCCCTCCGGGGAACACTGAAGCTTTCTTT. Translated, it gives CASSPPGNTEAFF.

The J gene is TRBJ1-1, the V gene TRBV6-5, with D perhaps matching TRBD1 (5 bases). Germline CDR1 is MNHEY and CDR2 is SVGAGI. This CDR3 has 15 residues. V gave up 3 bases and J gave up 0 bases, with 11 bases separating them. Here the CDR3 reads CASSYRGALNTEAFF. Written as DNA, the CDR3 is TGTGCCAGCAGTTATAGGGGTGCCTTGAACACTGAAGCTTTCTTT.

This clone was found once. The chain joins TRBV28 to TRBJ1-1; unclear D gene. The CDR3 is 13 residues long. Germline V CDR1 and CDR2: MDHEN, SYDVKM. Between the trimmed V and J ends, which lost 1 base and 6 bases, there was a span of 9 bases. The CDR3 reads CASSLSLPAEAFF. In nucleotides, the CDR3 is TGTGCCAGCAGTTTATCCCTTCCAGCTGAAGCTTTCTTT.

The V and J genes are TRBV30 and TRBJ2-2; D remains unclear. The CDR3 contains 12 residues. Germline V CDR1 and CDR2: GTSNPN, SVGIG (reference sequence). With 3 bases removed from V and 6 bases from J, the gap between germline ends came to 8 bases. The CDR3 loop reads CAWRRNPGELFF. CDR3 DNA sequence: TGTGCCTGGAGGAGAAATCCCGGGGAGCTGTTTTTT.

CDR3 in DNA: TGTGCCAGCAGCCTCCGGGACAACTCCTACGAGCAGTACTTC. As protein: CASSLRDNSYEQYF. The J gene is TRBJ2-7, the V gene TRBV3-1 (or the pseudogene TRBV3-2), with D perhaps matching TRBD1 (6 bases). The CDR3 is 14 residues long. V was pared by 4 bases and J by 0 bases, with 10 bases between. Germline CDR1 LGHDT, CDR2 YNNKEL (reference sequence).

The chain uses TRBV24-1 and TRBJ1-4, with D perhaps TRBD1 (5 bases). In germline, CDR1 is KGHDR, CDR2 SFDVKD. Deletions cut 0 bases from V and 5 bases from J, with 9 bases between. This CDR3 region has 15 residues. DNA of the CDR3: TGTGCCACCAGTGATTTGCGGGGGGGAAATGAAAAACTGTTTTTT. It codes for CATSDLRGGNEKLFF.